This T cell receptor beta chain derives from a study of T cell changes during pregnancy in multiple sclerosis. The assay was immunoSEQ multiplex PCR, and TCRdb's table has in-frame clones only and misses some. The sample holds about 100,000 clones; approximately 92% are singletons and the top ten take 1% to 1.5%. CDR1 MNHEY and CDR2 SMNVEV come from the germline V gene (reference sequence). V was clipped by 6 bases and J by 8 bases; unmatched bases: 4. This CDR3 spans 14 amino acids. Source: peripheral blood, taken in the second trimester of pregnancy. This TCR derives from a female donor with multiple sclerosis, enrolled in a pregnancy study. The chain carries TRBV27 and TRBJ2-3; 14 bases are a match to TRBD2. The CDR3 coding sequence is TGTGCCAGCAGGGGACTAGCGGGGGTGGGTACGCAGTATTTT. Its protein product is CASRGLAGVGTQYF.